This T cell receptor (beta chain) was captured in a study of CD8 T cells in Susac syndrome (dated by TCRdb to the late 2010s). Turning to the overall study: Repertoire sequencing was used to test whether CD8+ T cell activation and differentiation in Susac syndrome was antigen driven.

The CDR3 numbers 14 residues from cysteine through phenylalanine. CDR3 DNA is the only sequence kept; it has 42 bases, read in frame from the first base. CDR1 SQVTM and CDR2 ANQGSEA are derived from the germline V gene. V lost 3 bases and J lost 1 base; the stretch between them is 12 bases long. Peripheral blood CD8+ and CD4+ T cells from healthy donors, Susac syndrome patients and multiple sclerosis patients were profiled by high-throughput TCR beta sequencing. The healthy donors served as controls matched for age and sex. Bulk CD8+ and CD4+ T cells were purified by magnetic negative isolation, while CD8+ TEMRA cells were enriched using FACS. Blood was drawn into EDTA tubes, processed within 24 hours, and PBMCs were isolated by density gradient centrifugation. PBMCs intended for TCR sequencing were cryopreserved in liquid nitrogen and thawed later in a water bath at 37 degrees C. The sorted or isolated CD4+, CD8+ and CD8+ TEMRA cells reached a purity of at least 90%.

RNA was extracted using the RNeasy kit, and roughly 0.5 to 1 microgram was reverse transcribed with random hexamers. The immunoSEQ multiplex PCR assay, which covers 54 Vbeta and 13 Jbeta segments, was used to amplify TCR beta CDR3 regions. PCR amplification bias was corrected by using a synthetic template baseline for primer optimization and computational correction. For the original study's pipeline: Only productive sequences were kept, with reads annotated to V, D and J genes according to IMGT and analyzed in immunoSEQ Analyzer. Clonality was computed as one minus Shannon entropy normalized by log2 of the number of productive unique sequences. For each patient and control, public and private clones were evaluated within the 100 most prevalent clones. Clones were defined as Susac-specific when absent from the healthy and MS cohorts, from about 1,100 published viral clones and from other ImmuneACCESS disease sequences. TCRdb reworked the public reads: Q25 trimming with fastp, MiXCR clone assembly, productive beta chains retained. Entries that share a CDR3 protein sequence are merged under the most common genes and DNA. The V and J calls were determined by TCRdb, not by the authors. Within this sample are about 130,000 distinct CDR3 sequences, with over 90% of them counted one time only. The ten biggest clones cover more than 0.095% of the sample.

Overall study outcomes, separate from this receptor: The number of individuals in the TCR sequencing and HLA analysis was acknowledged as relatively small.

In regard to this clonotype: No cognate antigen has been identified for it. There are no base qualities to consult, and no much larger clone falls within one base.

The specimen was CD4+ T cells from PBMCs. The source of this sequence is a human donor in good health. The V and J segments used are TRBV29-1 and TRBJ2-5; TRBD2 is perhaps the D gene, given 6 matching bases. The DNA reads as follows: TGCAGCGTTGATGAGCGGGCCGCCCAAGAGACCCAGTACTTC. Translated, this is CSVDERAAQETQYF. With the portions outside the CDR3 filled from the reference TRBV29-1 and TRBJ2-5 genes, the complete variable region becomes SAVISQKPSRDICQRGTSLTIQCQVDSQVTMMFWYRQQPGQSLTLIATANQGSEATYESGFVIDKFPISRPNLTFSTLTVSNMSPEDSSIYLCSVDERAAQETQYFGPGTRLLVL.